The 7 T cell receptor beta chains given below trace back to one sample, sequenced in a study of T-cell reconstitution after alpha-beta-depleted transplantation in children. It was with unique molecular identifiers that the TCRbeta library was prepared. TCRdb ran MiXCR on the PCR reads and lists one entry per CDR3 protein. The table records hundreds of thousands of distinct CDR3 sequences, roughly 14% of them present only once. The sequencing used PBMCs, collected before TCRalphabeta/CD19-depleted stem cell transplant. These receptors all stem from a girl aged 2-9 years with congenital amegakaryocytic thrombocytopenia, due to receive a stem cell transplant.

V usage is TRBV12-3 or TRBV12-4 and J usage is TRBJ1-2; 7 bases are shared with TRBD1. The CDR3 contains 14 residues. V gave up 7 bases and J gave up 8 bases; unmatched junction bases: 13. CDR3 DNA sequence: TGTGCCAGCACCAGAAGACAGGGCGGGGAGGGCTACACCTTC. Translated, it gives CASTRRQGGEGYTF.

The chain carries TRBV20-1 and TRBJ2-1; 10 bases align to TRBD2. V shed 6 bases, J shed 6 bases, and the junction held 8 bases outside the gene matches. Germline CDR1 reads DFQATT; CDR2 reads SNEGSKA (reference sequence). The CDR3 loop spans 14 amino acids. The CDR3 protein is CSAHSGRAFNEQFF. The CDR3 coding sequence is TGCAGTGCCCACAGCGGGAGGGCCTTCAATGAGCAGTTCTTC.

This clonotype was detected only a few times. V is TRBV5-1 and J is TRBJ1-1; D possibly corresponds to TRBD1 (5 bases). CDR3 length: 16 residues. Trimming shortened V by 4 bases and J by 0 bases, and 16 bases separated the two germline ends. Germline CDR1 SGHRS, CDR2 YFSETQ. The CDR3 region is CASSPRGAEVNTEAFF. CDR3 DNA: TGCGCCAGCAGCCCTCGAGGGGCGGAGGTGAACACTGAAGCTTTCTTT. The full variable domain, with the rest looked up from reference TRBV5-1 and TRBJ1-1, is KAGVTQTPRYLIKTRGQQVTLSCSPISGHRSVSWYQQTPGQGLQFLFEYFSETQRNKGNFPGRFSGRQFSNSRSEMNVSTLELGDSALYLCASSPRGAEVNTEAFFGQGTRLTVV.

CDR3: CASTPPFGREKVGELFF. The CDR3 region has the DNA TGTGCCAGCACCCCTCCTTTTGGGCGGGAGAAAGTCGGGGAGCTGTTTTTT. V gene TRBV6-1 combines with J gene TRBJ2-2; 7 bases are shared with TRBD2. Germline CDR1 reads MNHNS; CDR2 reads SASEGT. The CDR3 is made up of 17 amino acids. V lost 7 bases, J lost 7 bases, and 18 bases stayed unmatched.

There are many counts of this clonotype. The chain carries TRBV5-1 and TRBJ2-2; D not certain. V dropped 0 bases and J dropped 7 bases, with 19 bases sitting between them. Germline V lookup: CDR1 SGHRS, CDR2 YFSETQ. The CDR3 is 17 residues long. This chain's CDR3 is CASSLVAAAVGVGELFF. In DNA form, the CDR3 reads TGCGCCAGCAGCTTGGTCGCAGCCGCGGTAGGCGTCGGGGAGCTGTTTTTT.

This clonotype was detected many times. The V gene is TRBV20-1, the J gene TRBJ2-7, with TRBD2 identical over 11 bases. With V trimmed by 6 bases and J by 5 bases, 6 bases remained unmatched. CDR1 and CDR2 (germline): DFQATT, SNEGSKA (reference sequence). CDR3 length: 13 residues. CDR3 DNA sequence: TGCAGTGCCACTAGCGGGAGTAGCCACGAGCAGTACTTC. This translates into CSATSGSSHEQYF.

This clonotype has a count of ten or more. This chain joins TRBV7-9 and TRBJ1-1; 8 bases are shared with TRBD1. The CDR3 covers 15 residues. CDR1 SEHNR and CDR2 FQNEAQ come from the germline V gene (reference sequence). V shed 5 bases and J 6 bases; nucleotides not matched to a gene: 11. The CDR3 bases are TGTGCCAGCAGCCCAACCCAGGGGGCTTGGGCTGAAGCTTTCTTT. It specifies CASSPTQGAWAEAFF.